The sample holds one count of the clone carrying this T cell receptor beta chain. Antigen specificity is unknown. The data originate from a study of regulatory T cells in long-lasting Graves disease. Notes on the study in general: A greater number of public clonotypes (about 2,900) was shared by persistent patients than by new patients (over 900). TCR diversity was lower in persistent than newly diagnosed Graves' disease.

Germline-derived CDR1 and CDR2 are SGHDN and FVKESK. The CDR3 contains 13 residues. V was cut by 1 base and J by 3 bases, with 6 bases left in between. Construction of the TCR library relied on RNA isolated from PBMCs. EDTA tubes collected approximately 10 milliliters of peripheral blood. TCRdb re-called the reads through MiXCR, storing one row per CDR3 protein. The sample includes approximately 600 distinct CDR3 sequences, over 65% of them seen just once. The chain is built from TRBV14 and TRBJ1-1; no reliable D call. This sequence was found in a female donor with Graves disease. The sequenced sample was peripheral blood mononuclear cells (PBMCs), obtained with antithyroid drug treatment, in newly diagnosed or persistent Graves disease (not recorded which). The CDR3 reads CASSQGGYTEAFF. CDR3 bases: TGTGCCAGCAGCCAAGGGGGTTACACTGAAGCTTTCTTT.